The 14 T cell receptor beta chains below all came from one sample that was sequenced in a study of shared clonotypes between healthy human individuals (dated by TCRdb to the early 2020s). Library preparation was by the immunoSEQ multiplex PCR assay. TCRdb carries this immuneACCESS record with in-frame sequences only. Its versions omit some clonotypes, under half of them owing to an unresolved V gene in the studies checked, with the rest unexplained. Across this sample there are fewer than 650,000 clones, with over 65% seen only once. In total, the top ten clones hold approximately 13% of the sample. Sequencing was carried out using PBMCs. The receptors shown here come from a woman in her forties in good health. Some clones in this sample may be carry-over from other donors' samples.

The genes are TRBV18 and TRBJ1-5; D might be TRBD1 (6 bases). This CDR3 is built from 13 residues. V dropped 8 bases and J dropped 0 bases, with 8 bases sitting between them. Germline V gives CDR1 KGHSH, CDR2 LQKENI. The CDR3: CASRQDSNQPQHF. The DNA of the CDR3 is TGTGCCAGCCGACAGGATAGCAATCAGCCCCAGCATTTT.

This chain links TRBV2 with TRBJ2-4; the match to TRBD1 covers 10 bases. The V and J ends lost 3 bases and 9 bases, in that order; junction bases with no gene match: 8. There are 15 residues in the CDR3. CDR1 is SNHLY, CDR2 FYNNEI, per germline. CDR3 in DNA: TGTGCCAGCAGTGATCGCGACAGGGGGCGAGGCATTCAGTACTTC. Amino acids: CASSDRDRGRGIQYF.

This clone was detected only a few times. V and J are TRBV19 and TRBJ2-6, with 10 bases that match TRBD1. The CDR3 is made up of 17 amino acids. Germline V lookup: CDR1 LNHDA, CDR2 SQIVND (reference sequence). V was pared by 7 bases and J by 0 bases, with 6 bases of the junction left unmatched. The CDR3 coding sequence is TGTGCCAGTACCCGGGACAGGGGTTACTCTGGGGCCAACGTCCTGACTTTC. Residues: CASTRDRGYSGANVLTF.

In DNA form, the CDR3 reads TGCGCCAGCAGCCGCCTTACTAGCGGGAGCGGCGATGAGCAGTTCTTC. This gives the protein CASSRLTSGSGDEQFF. The chain recombines TRBV5-1 with TRBJ2-1; 11 bases line up with TRBD2. Germline lookup yields CDR1 SGHRS and CDR2 YFSETQ. The CDR3 has 16 residues. Trimming cost V 4 bases and J 8 bases; bases outside gene matches: 11. Full variable domain (rest looked up from reference TRBV5-1 and TRBJ2-1): KAGVTQTPRYLIKTRGQQVTLSCSPISGHRSVSWYQQTPGQGLQFLFEYFSETQRNKGNFPGRFSGRQFSNSRSEMNVSTLELGDSALYLCASSRLTSGSGDEQFFGPGTRLTVL.

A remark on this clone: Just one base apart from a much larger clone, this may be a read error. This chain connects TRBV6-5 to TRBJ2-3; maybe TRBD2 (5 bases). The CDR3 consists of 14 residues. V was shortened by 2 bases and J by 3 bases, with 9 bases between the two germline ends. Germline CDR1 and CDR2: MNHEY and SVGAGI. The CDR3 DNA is TGTGCCAGCAGTTACAGGGAGAGTACAGATACGCAGTATTTT. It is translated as CASSYRESTDTQYF.

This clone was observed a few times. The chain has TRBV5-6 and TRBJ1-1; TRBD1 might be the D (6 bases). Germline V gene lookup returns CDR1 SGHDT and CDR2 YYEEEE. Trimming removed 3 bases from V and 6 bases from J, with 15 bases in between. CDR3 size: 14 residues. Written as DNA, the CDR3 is TGTGCCAGCAGCTCTACACAGGGCTTGGCTGAAGCTTTCTTT. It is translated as CASSSTQGLAEAFF.

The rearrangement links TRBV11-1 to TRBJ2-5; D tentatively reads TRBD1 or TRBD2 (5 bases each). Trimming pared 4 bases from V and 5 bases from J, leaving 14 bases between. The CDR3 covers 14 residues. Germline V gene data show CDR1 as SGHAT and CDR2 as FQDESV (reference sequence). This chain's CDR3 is CASSSGALGETQYF. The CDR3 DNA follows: TGTGCCAGCAGCTCCGGGGCCCTGGGGGAGACCCAGTACTTC.

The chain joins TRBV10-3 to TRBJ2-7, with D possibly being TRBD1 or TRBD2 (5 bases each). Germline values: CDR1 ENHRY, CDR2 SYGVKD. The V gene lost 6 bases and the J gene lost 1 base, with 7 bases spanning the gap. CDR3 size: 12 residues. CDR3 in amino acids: CAIRGTSYEQYF. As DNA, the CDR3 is TGTGCCATCAGAGGGACGTCCTACGAGCAGTACTTC.

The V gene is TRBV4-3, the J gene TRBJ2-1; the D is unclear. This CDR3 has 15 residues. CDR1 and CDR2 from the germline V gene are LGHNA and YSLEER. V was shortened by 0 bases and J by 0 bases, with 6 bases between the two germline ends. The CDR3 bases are TGCGCCAGCAGCCAAGACTCAAACTCCTACAATGAGCAGTTCTTC. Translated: CASSQDSNSYNEQFF.

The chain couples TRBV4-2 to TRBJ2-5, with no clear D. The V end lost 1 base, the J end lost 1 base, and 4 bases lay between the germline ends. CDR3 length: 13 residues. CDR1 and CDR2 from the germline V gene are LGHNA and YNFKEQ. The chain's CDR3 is CASSQGGQETQYF. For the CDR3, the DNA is TGTGCCAGCAGCCAAGGCGGCCAAGAGACCCAGTACTTC.

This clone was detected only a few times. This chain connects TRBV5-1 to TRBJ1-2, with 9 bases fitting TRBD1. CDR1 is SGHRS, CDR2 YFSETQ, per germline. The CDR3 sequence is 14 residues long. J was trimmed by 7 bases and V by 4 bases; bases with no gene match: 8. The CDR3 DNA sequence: TGCGCCAGCAGCGAGGGACAGGGCCCTAGTGGCTACACCTTC. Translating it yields CASSEGQGPSGYTF.

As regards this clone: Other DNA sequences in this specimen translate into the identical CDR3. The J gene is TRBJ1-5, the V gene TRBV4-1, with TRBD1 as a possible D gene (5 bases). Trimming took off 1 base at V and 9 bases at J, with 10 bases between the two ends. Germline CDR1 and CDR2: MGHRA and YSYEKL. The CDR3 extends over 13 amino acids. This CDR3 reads CASSQVLGGPQHF. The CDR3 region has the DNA TGCGCCAGCAGCCAAGTTCTTGGGGGGCCCCAGCATTTT.

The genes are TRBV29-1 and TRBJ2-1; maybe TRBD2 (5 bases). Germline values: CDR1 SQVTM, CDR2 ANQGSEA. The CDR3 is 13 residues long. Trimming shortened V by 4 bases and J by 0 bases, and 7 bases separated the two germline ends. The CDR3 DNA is TGCAGCGTTGGGAGGAGCTCCTACAATGAGCAGTTCTTC. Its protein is CSVGRSSYNEQFF.

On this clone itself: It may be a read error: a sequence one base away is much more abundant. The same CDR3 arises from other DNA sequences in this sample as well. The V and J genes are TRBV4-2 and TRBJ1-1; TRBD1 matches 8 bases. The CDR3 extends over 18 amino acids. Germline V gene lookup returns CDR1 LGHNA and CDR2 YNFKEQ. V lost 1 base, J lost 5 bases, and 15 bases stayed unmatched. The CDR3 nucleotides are TGTGCCAGCAGCCAAGGGGGTCGTCGACAGGGGAAAGGGACTGAAGCTTTCTTT. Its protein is CASSQGGRRQGKGTEAFF.